One and the same sample provided the 21 T cell receptor beta chains below, sequenced in a study of cytomegalovirus exposure and HLA in healthy donors. PCR employed 60 Vbeta and 13 Jbeta primers. Method: immunoSEQ multiplex PCR; TCRdb's copy keeps in-frame clones and lacks some. The sample records fewer than 150,000 clones, 70% to 80% being singletons. The specimen sequenced was PBMCs. All receptors derive from a woman aged 30 to 39 in good health and CMV-seropositive.

V gene TRBV18 combines with J gene TRBJ1-2; a weak D match, TRBD1 (6 bases). The CDR3 totals 13 residues. V was shortened by 8 bases and J by 7 bases, with 17 bases between the two germline ends. The V gene's germline CDR1 is KGHSH and CDR2 LQKENI. CDR3 bases: TGTGCCAGCCAAATTACAGGGATTGGTGGCTACACCTTC. Its protein is CASQITGIGGYTF. The full variable domain, with the rest looked up from reference TRBV18 and TRBJ1-2, is NAGVMQNPRHLVRRRGQEARLRCSPMKGHSHVYWYRQLPEEGLKFMVYLQKENIIDESGMPKERFSAEFPKEGPSILRIQQVVRGDSAAYFCASQITGIGGYTFGSGTRLTVV.

The V and J genes are TRBV6-6 and TRBJ2-4, with TRBD1 matching over 9 bases. This CDR3 is built from 16 residues. The germline V gene has CDR1 MNHNY and CDR2 SVGAGI (reference sequence). Trimming cost V 6 bases and J 0 bases; bases outside gene matches: 6. CDR3 sequence (DNA): TGTGCCAGCAGCTCCTCGGACAGGGGAGCCAAAAACATTCAGTACTTC. Protein sequence: CASSSSDRGAKNIQYF.

This clone was seen only a few times. The chain couples TRBV6-5 to TRBJ1-4, with D perhaps TRBD1 (5 bases). The CDR3 length is 15 residues. Germline V CDR1 and CDR2: MNHEY, SVGAGI. The ends were cut back, 2 bases at V and 8 bases at J, with 15 bases in the middle. Here the CDR3 DNA reads TGTGCCAGCAGTTACCTTGGGGCACGATCGGAAAAACTGTTTTTT. As protein: CASSYLGARSEKLFF.

The V call is TRBV7-9, the J call TRBJ1-2; 8 nucleotides align to TRBD1. The V gene's germline CDR1 is SEHNR and CDR2 FQNEAQ (reference sequence). Trimming removed 2 bases from V and 3 bases from J; junction bases left unmatched: 5. The CDR3 spans 15 residues. The CDR3 sequence is CASSLTWTGYYGYTF. The CDR3 region has the DNA TGTGCCAGCAGCTTAACCTGGACAGGGTACTATGGCTACACCTTC.

The chain uses TRBV5-1 and TRBJ2-1; 8 bases align to TRBD2. The CDR3 consists of 14 residues. Germline loops: CDR1 SGHRS, CDR2 YFSETQ. The J segment lost 9 bases and the V segment lost 0 bases, leaving 5 bases of the junction unmatched. CDR3 sequence: CASSLDSGKGEQFF. DNA for the CDR3: TGCGCCAGCAGCTTGGATAGCGGGAAGGGTGAGCAGTTCTTC.

This chain joins TRBV29-1 and TRBJ1-1; D not certain. The germline V gene has CDR1 SQVTM and CDR2 ANQGSEA. V was clipped by 6 bases and J by 7 bases, with 12 bases between them. This CDR3 spans 11 amino acids. CDR3 sequence reads: CSVNTYFEAFF. The DNA for the CDR3 is TGCAGCGTGAACACATATTTTGAAGCTTTCTTT.

The rearrangement uses TRBV28 and TRBJ1-5; TRBD1 matches 9 bases. The J segment lost 7 bases and the V segment lost 5 bases, leaving 12 bases of the junction unmatched. This CDR3 region has 16 residues. CDR1 and CDR2 (germline): MDHEN, SYDVKM. CDR3 coding DNA: TGTGCCAGCAGTGTTCCGGGACAGGGAATCGGCCAGCCCCAGCATTTT. It is translated as CASSVPGQGIGQPQHF.

The genes are TRBV18 and TRBJ1-2; no reliable D call. Germline V gives CDR1 KGHSH, CDR2 LQKENI. Trimming took off 0 bases at V and 3 bases at J, with 8 bases between the two ends. CDR3 size: 14 residues. The DNA of the CDR3 is TGTGCCAGCTCACCACCGGCGGCATACTATGGCTACACCTTC. Protein product: CASSPPAAYYGYTF.

This chain uses TRBV10-3 with TRBJ1-1; D gene ambiguous. The CDR3 is 12 residues long. Trimming pared 4 bases from V and 4 bases from J, leaving 7 bases between. Per the germline V gene, CDR1 is ENHRY and CDR2 is SYGVKD. The CDR3 loop is CAISAISTEAFF. The CDR3 DNA sequence: TGTGCCATCAGTGCTATTAGCACTGAAGCTTTCTTT.

This chain joins TRBV9 and TRBJ1-2; 11 nucleotides align to TRBD1. The CDR3 covers 14 residues. CDR1 is SGDLS, CDR2 YYNGEE, per germline. After removal of 7 bases from V and 5 bases from J, the junction contained 7 bases not matched to a gene. The CDR3 DNA is TGTGCCAGCGACCGAGGGGACAGGGGGTATGGCTACACCTTC. The encoded protein is CASDRGDRGYGYTF. The full variable domain, completed using reference TRBV9 and TRBJ1-2, is DSGVTQTPKHLITATGQRVTLRCSPRSGDLSVYWYQQSLDQGLQFLIQYYNGEERAKGNILERFSAQQFPDLHSELNLSSLELGDSALYFCASDRGDRGYGYTFGSGTRLTVV.

This clone was counted a single time. V gene TRBV19 combines with J gene TRBJ2-3, with D perhaps TRBD2 (6 bases). The V end was cut by 6 bases, the J end by 1 base, with 23 bases between. The germline V gene encodes CDR1 LNHDA and CDR2 SQIVND (reference sequence). The CDR3 runs 18 residues. The CDR3: CASRGGLFFAGRTDTQYF. The CDR3 DNA follows: TGTGCCAGTAGAGGAGGGTTATTCTTTGCGGGGCGCACAGATACGCAGTATTTT.

The rearrangement joins TRBV27 to TRBJ2-7; D ambiguous. The CDR3 length is 15 residues. Germline-derived CDR1 and CDR2 are MNHEY and SMNVEV (reference sequence). The V end lost 6 bases, the J end lost 6 bases, and 21 bases lay between the germline ends. CDR3 residues: CASSYSTAIAIEQYF. CDR3 sequence (DNA): TGTGCCAGCAGCTACTCGACCGCGATAGCAATCGAGCAGTACTTC.

This clone was observed a handful of times. The chain uses TRBV5-1 and TRBJ2-5; weak D call: TRBD1 (6 bases). The CDR3 consists of 14 residues. Trimming took off 3 bases at V and 4 bases at J, with 13 bases between the two ends. CDR1 and CDR2 (germline): SGHRS, YFSETQ. The CDR3 nucleotides read TGCGCCAGCAGCTGGGGACAAGTCGGAGAGACCCAGTACTTC. It encodes CASSWGQVGETQYF.

This chain joins TRBV11-2 and TRBJ2-5; D might be TRBD1 (6 bases). The CDR3 has 13 residues. Germline V lookup: CDR1 SGHAT, CDR2 FQNNGV. Between the trimmed V and J ends, which lost 6 bases and 6 bases, there was a span of 14 bases. In DNA, the CDR3 is TGTGCCAGCAGTACCACAGGGTCGCAGACCCAGTACTTC. Encoded protein: CASSTTGSQTQYF.

Written as DNA, the CDR3 is TGTGCCAGCAGCTTACTCACGGGAACTAGCACAGATACGCAGTATTTT. This encodes CASSLLTGTSTDTQYF. The chain uses TRBV11-2 and TRBJ2-3; D might be TRBD2 (5 bases). V was trimmed by 2 bases and J by 0 bases, leaving 12 bases between them. CDR3 length equals 16 residues. Germline V gene sequence: CDR1 SGHAT, CDR2 FQNNGV.

The chain joins TRBV19 to TRBJ2-2, with 7 bases fitting TRBD1. The trim removed 4 bases at V and 1 base at J, leaving 9 bases unmatched. The CDR3 sequence is 17 residues long. From germline, CDR1 is LNHDA and CDR2 SQIVND (reference sequence). The chain's CDR3 is CASSTGMRQGNTGELFF. In DNA form, the CDR3 reads TGTGCCAGTAGTACGGGGATGAGACAGGGGAACACCGGGGAGCTGTTTTTT.

This chain connects TRBV27 to TRBJ2-1; a weak D match, TRBD2 (7 bases). Trimming pared 5 bases from V and 2 bases from J, leaving 10 bases between. CDR1 is MNHEY, CDR2 SMNVEV, per germline (reference sequence). This CDR3 region has 14 residues. The CDR3 protein is CASSREGAYNEQFF. CDR3 nucleotides: TGTGCCAGCAGTAGGGAGGGGGCCTACAATGAGCAGTTCTTC.

V usage is TRBV2 and J usage is TRBJ1-1; TRBD1 might be the D (6 bases). This CDR3 contains 14 residues. The germline V gene has CDR1 SNHLY and CDR2 FYNNEI. With 6 bases removed from V and 3 bases from J, the gap between germline ends came to 14 bases. The CDR3 spells CASREQGLDTEAFF. For the CDR3, the DNA is TGTGCCAGCAGAGAGCAGGGGCTAGACACTGAAGCTTTCTTT. The entire variable domain, with the rest obtained from reference TRBV2 and TRBJ1-1, is as follows: EPEVTQTPSHQVTQMGQEVILRCVPISNHLYFYWYRQILGQKVEFLVSFYNNEISEKSEIFDDQFSVERPDGSNFTLKIRSTKLEDSAMYFCASREQGLDTEAFFGQGTRLTVV.

This chain links TRBV7-6 with TRBJ1-4; 7 bases align to TRBD1. Germline V gene sequence: CDR1 SGHVS, CDR2 FNYEAQ. Losses at the gene ends were 2 bases for V and 5 bases for J; bases not matched to a gene: 5. The CDR3 runs 15 residues. The CDR3 nucleotides are TGTGCCAGCAGCTTAAATTCGGACAGGAATGAAAAACTGTTTTTT. Its protein product is CASSLNSDRNEKLFF.

DNA for the CDR3: TGCGCCAGCAGCCAAGATGGGAGTCGAACTAGCACAGATACGCAGTATTTT. Residues: CASSQDGSRTSTDTQYF. The chain uses TRBV4-1 and TRBJ2-3; a weak D match, TRBD2 (5 bases). Trimming cost V 0 bases and J 0 bases, with 13 bases left between them. This CDR3 region has 17 residues. Germline assignment: CDR1 MGHRA and CDR2 YSYEKL.

This CDR3 is CSVDSGGEQYF. The DNA for the CDR3 is TGCAGCGTTGACAGCGGCGGCGAGCAGTACTTC. The rearrangement links TRBV29-1 to TRBJ2-5; maybe TRBD2 (5 bases). The end of the DNA is better explained by TRBJ2-7, so the J call may be wrong. Looked up from germline, CDR1 is SQVTM and CDR2 is ANQGSEA. The length of the CDR3 is 11 residues.